The clone carrying this TCR beta chain was recorded a few times. As yet, its antigen is unknown. The sample comes from a study of T cells in Graves' hyperthyroidism and ophthalmopathy. Amplified TCR beta CDR3 regions derived from RNA transcripts. TCR CDR3 regions were first amplified by RT-PCR with HTBI primers. Via MiXCR, TCRdb re-called the multiplex PCR reads, giving one row per CDR3 protein. This table has 450,000 to 650,000 distinct CDR3 sequences, 14% appearing once. Study observations and caveats: Also found in blood were most expanded thyroid clonotypes above 0.001.

Patients showing uncontrolled infection, other autoimmune disease, pregnancy or lactation were ineligible. Each diagnosis was grounded in clinical symptoms, serum thyroxine and TRAb, thyroid ultrasound, and orbital computed tomography. This CDR3 contains 14 residues. Germline loops: CDR1 KGHSH, CDR2 LQKENI. J lost 4 bases, V lost 5 bases, and 4 bases had no gene match. V gene TRBV18 combines with J gene TRBJ2-3; 9 nucleotides agree with TRBD1. This receptor was obtained from a woman aged 18-35 years with Graves' ophthalmopathy. The specimen was blood. The CDR3 here is CASSVRQGADTQYF. CDR3 coding DNA: TGTGCCAGCTCAGTTCGACAGGGGGCAGATACGCAGTATTTT.